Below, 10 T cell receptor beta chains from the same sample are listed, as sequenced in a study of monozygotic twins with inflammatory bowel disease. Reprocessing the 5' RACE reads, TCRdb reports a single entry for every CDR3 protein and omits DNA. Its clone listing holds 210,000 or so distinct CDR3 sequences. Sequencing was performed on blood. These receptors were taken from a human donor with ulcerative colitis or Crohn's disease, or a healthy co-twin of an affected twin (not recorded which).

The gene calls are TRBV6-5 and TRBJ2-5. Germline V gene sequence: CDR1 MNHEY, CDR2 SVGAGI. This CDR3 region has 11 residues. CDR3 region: CASSYRETQYF.

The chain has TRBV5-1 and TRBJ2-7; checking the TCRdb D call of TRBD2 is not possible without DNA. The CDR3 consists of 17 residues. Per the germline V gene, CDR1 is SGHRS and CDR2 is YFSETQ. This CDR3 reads CASSLQLAGGSAYEQYF. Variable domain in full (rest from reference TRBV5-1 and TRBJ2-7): KAGVTQTPRYLIKTRGQQVTLSCSPISGHRSVSWYQQTPGQGLQFLFEYFSETQRNKGNFPGRFSGRQFSNSRSEMNVSTLELGDSALYLCASSLQLAGGSAYEQYFGPGTRLTVT.

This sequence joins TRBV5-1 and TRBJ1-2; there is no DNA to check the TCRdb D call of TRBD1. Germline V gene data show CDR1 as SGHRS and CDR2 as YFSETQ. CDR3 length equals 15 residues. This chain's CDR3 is CASSLEGGSTYGYTF.

CDR3 residues: CASSLASGVGGYGYTF. V gene TRBV7-8 combines with J gene TRBJ1-2; TCRdb proposes TRBD1, but this gene call is untestable without DNA. This CDR3 has 16 amino acids. Germline V lookup: CDR1 SGHVS, CDR2 FQNEAQ.

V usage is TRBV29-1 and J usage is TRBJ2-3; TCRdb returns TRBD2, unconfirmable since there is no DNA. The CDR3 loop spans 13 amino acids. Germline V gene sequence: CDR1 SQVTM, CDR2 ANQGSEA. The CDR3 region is CSVGTSGTDTQYF.

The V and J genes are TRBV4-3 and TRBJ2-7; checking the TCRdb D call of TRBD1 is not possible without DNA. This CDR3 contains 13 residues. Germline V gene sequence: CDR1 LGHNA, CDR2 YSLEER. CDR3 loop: CASSPGGDYEQYF.

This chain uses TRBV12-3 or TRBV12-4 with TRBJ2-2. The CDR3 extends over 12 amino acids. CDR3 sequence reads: CASRVATGELFF.

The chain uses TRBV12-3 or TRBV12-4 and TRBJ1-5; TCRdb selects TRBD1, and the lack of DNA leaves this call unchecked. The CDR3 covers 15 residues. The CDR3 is CASTPGGAGNQPQHF.

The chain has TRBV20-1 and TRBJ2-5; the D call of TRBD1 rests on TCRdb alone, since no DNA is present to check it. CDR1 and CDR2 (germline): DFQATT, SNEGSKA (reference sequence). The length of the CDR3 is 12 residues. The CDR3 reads CSATGARETQYF.

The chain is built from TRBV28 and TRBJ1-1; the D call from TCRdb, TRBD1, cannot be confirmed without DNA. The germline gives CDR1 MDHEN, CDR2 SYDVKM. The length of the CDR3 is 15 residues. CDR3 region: CASSLWGQKNTEAFF.